This T cell receptor (beta chain) is drawn from a study of T cells in narcolepsy. Study-level information: Enrolled donors included narcolepsy type 1 or type 2 patients and healthy controls. Broader study findings: HCRT-specific and TRIB2-specific autoreactive clonotypes appeared among same-patient CSF and blood CD4+ clonotypes. Reportedly, autoreactive clonotypes were serially detected in patients' blood but not controls'.

TCRdb's table, derived via immunoSEQ multiplex PCR, lists solely in-frame clones and lacks some. Of about 710 clones in the sample, around 20% were seen once. The CDR3 spans 11 residues. CDR1 and CDR2 (germline): SGHVS, FQNEAQ. V lost 5 bases and J lost 3, with 5 bases in between. Comment on this clone: What it binds is not known.

The chain has TRBV7-8 and TRBJ2-7; D is ambiguous. The sequencing input was cultured CD4+ T cells from cerebrospinal fluid. The TCR comes from a human donor with narcolepsy. CDR3 DNA sequence: TGTGCCAGCAGCCCTAACTACGAGCAGTACTTC. It specifies CASSPNYEQYF.